This T cell receptor (beta chain) was documented in a study of T cell repertoires in cytomegalovirus infection. Study context: Indications came from public TCR beta signatures; they pointed to CMV infection and to a matching HLA type. Study results and caveats: Frequencies of public TCR beta families were cumulated, and this identified carriers of CMV plus the relevant HLA.

This clonotype was observed at least ten times. The antigen is undetermined. The length of the CDR3 is 15 residues. The ends were cut back, 2 bases at V and 7 bases at J, with 17 bases in the middle. The V gene's germline CDR1 is LNHNV and CDR2 YYDKDF (reference sequence). TCRdb reanalysed the reads using MiXCR and keeps one entry per CDR3 protein. This sample carries approximately 190,000 distinct CDR3 sequences, more than 9% of them seen once, and the ten largest clones take about 4.6%. This rearrangement joins TRBV15 to TRBJ1-1; D not resolved. The sample was PBMCs. The TCR was taken from a human donor in good health (CMV status not recorded). Some clones in this sample may be carry-over from other donors' samples. The CDR3 DNA is TGTGCCACCAGCAGAAGCAGGACCCCTTCTGATGAAGCTTTCTTT. Translated: CATSRSRTPSDEAFF.